This T cell receptor (beta chain) originates from a study of human T cells and chemical hapten exposure. The CDR3 spans 17 residues. Time point: pre-sensitization, week 0. Treatment noted: therapeutic diphenylcyclopropenone sensitization with weekly scalp DPC. TCRdb fed the RACE reads into MiXCR, producing one record per CDR3 protein. The data hold fewer than 350,000 distinct CDR3 sequences, with over 7.5% observed a single time. Sequenced here: whole blood, sampled in connection with sensitization to the hapten diphenylcyclopropenone (DPC). The sequence was obtained from a man between 18 and 29 years old with alopecia areata. Some clones in this sample may be carry-over from other donors' samples. The V gene is TRBV21-1, the J gene TRBJ1-2. TRBV21-1 is flagged as a pseudogene. In nucleotides, the CDR3 is TGTGCCAGCAGCAAACTTTGGGCCGACACCCTTGGCTATGGCTACACCTTC. This translates into CASSKLWADTLGYGYTF.